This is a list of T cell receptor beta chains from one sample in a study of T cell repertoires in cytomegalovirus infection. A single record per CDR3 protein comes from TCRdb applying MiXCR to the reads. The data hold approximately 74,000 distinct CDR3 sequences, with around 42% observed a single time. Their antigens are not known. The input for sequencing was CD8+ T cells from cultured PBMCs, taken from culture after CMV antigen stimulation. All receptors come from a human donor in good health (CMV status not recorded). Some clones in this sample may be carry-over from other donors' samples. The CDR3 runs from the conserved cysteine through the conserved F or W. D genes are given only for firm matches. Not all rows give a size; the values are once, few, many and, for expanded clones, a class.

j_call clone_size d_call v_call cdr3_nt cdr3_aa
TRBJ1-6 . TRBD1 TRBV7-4 TGTGCCAGCAGCTTTGGACCGGGACAGGGTGGTTCACCCCTCCACTTT CASSFGPGQGGSPLHF
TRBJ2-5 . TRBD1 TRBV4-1 TGCGCCAGCAGCCAAGATAGGACAGGGGTCGGAGTAGAGACCCAGTACTTC CASSQDRTGVGVETQYF
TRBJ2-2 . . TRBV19 TGTGCCAGTACGTGGGACCTGAACACCGGGGAGCTGTTTTTT CASTWDLNTGELFF
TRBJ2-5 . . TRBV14 TGTGCCAGCAGCCAATACAGAGATGGGGAGACCCAGTACTTC CASSQYRDGETQYF
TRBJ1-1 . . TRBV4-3 TGCGCCAGCAGCCAAGATCACGGAGGGGGTACTGAAGCTTTCTTT CASSQDHGGGTEAFF
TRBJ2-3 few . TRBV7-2 TGTGCCACCAGCCCCGGACCTGAATGGAGCACAGATACGCAGTATTTT CATSPGPEWSTDTQYF
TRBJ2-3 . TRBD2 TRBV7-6 TGTGCCAGCAGAAAGACTAGCGGGGGAATGGATACGCAGTATTTT CASRKTSGGMDTQYF
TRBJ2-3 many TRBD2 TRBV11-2 TGTGCCAGCAGCTTAGTCCGGGGGGGTCAGGTAACGCAGTATTTT CASSLVRGGQVTQYF
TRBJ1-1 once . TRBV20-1 TGCAGTGCTGACGATGCAAGGGAAGCTTTCTTT CSADDAREAFF
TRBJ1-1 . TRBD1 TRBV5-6 TGTGCCAGCAGTCATACCCGGGACAGGGGGACTGAAGCTTTCTTT CASSHTRDRGTEAFF
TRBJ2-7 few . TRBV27 TGTGCCAGCAGTAACACTAACAGGTTCTACGAGCAGTACTTC CASSNTNRFYEQYF
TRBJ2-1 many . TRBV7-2 TGTGCCAGCAGCCCGGTGGGGGCTTACAATGAGCAGTTCTTC CASSPVGAYNEQFF
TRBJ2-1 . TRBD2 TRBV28 TGTGCCAGCAGTTTCGAGGCGGGGGAACTCCGCGAGCAGTTCTTC CASSFEAGELREQFF
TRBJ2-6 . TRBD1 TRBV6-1 TGTGCCAGCAGCCCATCACCGGGACAGGGTGGCAACGTCCTGACTTTC CASSPSPGQGGNVLTF
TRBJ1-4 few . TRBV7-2 TGTGCCAGCAGCCCAGGTCAGGCGGCTAATGAAAAACTGTTTTTT CASSPGQAANEKLFF
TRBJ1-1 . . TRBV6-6 TGTGCCAGCAGGCAGGGGTCCGCGGGTATGAACACTGAAGCTTTCTTT CASRQGSAGMNTEAFF
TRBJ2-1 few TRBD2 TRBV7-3 TGTGCCAGCAGCTTGATAGGCGGGGGGCTCGATGAGCAGTTCTTC CASSLIGGGLDEQFF
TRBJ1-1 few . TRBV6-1 TGTGCCAGCAGTTCGTTACAGTGGGGAGAGGGGACTGAAGCTTTCTTT CASSSLQWGEGTEAFF
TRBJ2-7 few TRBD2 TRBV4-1 TGCGCCAGCAGCCGCATAGCGGGGGAATCCTACGAGCAGTACTTC CASSRIAGESYEQYF
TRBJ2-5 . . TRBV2 TGTGCCAGCAGGAGGGGTAGCCCTCAAGAGACCCAGTACTTC CASRRGSPQETQYF
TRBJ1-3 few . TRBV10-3 TGTGCCATCAGATCCGGGACGTACGAAAACACCATATATTTT CAIRSGTYENTIYF
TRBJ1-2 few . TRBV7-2 TGTGCCAGCAGCTTTGGAGGTCGGGCGGGGATGAACTATGGCTACACCTTC CASSFGGRAGMNYGYTF
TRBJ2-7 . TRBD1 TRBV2 TGTGCCAGCAGTGAAGACGCAGGGGGCTCCTACGAGCAGTACTTC CASSEDAGGSYEQYF
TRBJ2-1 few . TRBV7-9 TGTGCCAGCAGCTTATCCTGGGGGTACAATGAGCAGTTCTTC CASSLSWGYNEQFF
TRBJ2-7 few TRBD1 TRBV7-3 TGTGCCAGCAGCCCCGGGACAGGGGGCGAGCAGTACTTC CASSPGTGGEQYF
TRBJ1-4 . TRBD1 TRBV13 TGTGCCAGCAGCTTCTCGGGACAGGGAAAGGGTGAAAAACTGTTTTTT CASSFSGQGKGEKLFF
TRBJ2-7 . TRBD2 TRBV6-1 TGTGCCAGCAGGGAGGGACTAGCGACCTACGAGCAGTACTTC CASREGLATYEQYF
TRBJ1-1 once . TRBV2 TGTGCCAGCAGGGAGACCGGGACGGGAAACACTGAAGCTTTCTTT CASRETGTGNTEAFF
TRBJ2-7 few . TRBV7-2 TGTGCCAGCAGCCCCGATGGCTACTACGAGCAGTACTTC CASSPDGYYEQYF
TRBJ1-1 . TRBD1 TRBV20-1 TGCAGTGCGCAGGGGGCTAAGCACACTGAAGCTTTCTTT CSAQGAKHTEAFF
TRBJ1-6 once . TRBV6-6 TGTGCCAGCAGTTACTCGAGAGACTCCTATAATTCACCCCTCCACTTT CASSYSRDSYNSPLHF
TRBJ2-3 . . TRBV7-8 TGTGCCAGCAGCTTACTAGCTGGGGGCAGCACAGATACGCAGTATTTT CASSLLAGGSTDTQYF
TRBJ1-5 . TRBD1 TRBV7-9 TGTGCCAGCAGCCACCAGGGGGGACAGTTCAATCAGCCCCAGCATTTT CASSHQGGQFNQPQHF
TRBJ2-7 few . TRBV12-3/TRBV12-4 TGTGCCAGCAGTTTGGTTGGTCTAGCTCAGCTCGGCGAGCAGTACTTC CASSLVGLAQLGEQYF
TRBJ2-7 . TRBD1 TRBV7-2 TGTGCCAGCAGCTTAAGGGGTCGGGGACAGGTGGTACACTACGAGAGATACCTCCAGTACTTC CASSLRGRGQVVHYERYLQYF
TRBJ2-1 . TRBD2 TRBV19 TGTGCCAGTAGTACGGAGGGACTAGCGCCCGATGAGCAGTTCTTC CASSTEGLAPDEQFF
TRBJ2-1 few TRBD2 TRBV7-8 TGTGCCAGCAGCGCCTCGGGGGGTGAGCAGTTCTTC CASSASGGEQFF
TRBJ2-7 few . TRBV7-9 TGTGCCAGCAGCTTTGGGCATACCTACGAGCAGTACTTC CASSFGHTYEQYF
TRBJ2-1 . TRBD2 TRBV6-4 TGTGCCAGCCCGGGACTAGCGGGGGGTTACAATGAGCAGTTCTTC CASPGLAGGYNEQFF
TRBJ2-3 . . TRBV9 TGTGCCAGCAGCACGTCGGGACGGGGCCCAGATACGCAGTATTTT CASSTSGRGPDTQYF
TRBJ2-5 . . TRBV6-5 TGTGCCAGCAGTTACTCGGGGACCCAAGGGGAGACCCAGTACTTC CASSYSGTQGETQYF
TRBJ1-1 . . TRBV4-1 TGCGCCAGCAGCCAAGATCGACAGACAAACACTGAAGCTTTCTTT CASSQDRQTNTEAFF
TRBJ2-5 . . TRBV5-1 TGCGCCAGCAGCTTTACTCAAGAGACCCAGTACTTC CASSFTQETQYF
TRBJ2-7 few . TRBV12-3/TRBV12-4 TGTGCCAGCAGCCCCCGGACGGGTGGCTCCTACGAGCAGTACTTC CASSPRTGGSYEQYF
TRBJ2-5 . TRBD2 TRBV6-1 TGTGCCAGCAGTGAAACCCCGACGGGGCGGGGGGCAGAAGAGACCCAGTACTTC CASSETPTGRGAEETQYF
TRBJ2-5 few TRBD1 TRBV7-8 TGTGCCAGCAGCACAGGGGTCGAACAAGGGGGACAAGAGACCCAGTACTTC CASSTGVEQGGQETQYF
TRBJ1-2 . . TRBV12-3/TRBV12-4 TGTGCCAGCACAGACAGCCGGCTGTATGGCTACACCTTC CASTDSRLYGYTF
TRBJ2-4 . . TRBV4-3 TGCGCCAGCAGCCAATTTTCAGGGGGGCGGAAAAACATTCAGTACTTC CASSQFSGGRKNIQYF
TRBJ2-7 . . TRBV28 TGTGCCAGCAGTTTGGCAGGGATCTACGAGCAGTACTTC CASSLAGIYEQYF
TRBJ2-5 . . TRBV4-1 TGCGCCAGCAGCCAAGATCGAGGGATACCCCAAGAGACCCAGTACTTC CASSQDRGIPQETQYF
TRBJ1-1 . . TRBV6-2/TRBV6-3 TGTGCCAGCAGTTACCGGCGCGTTGGACCCCGGACAACTGAAGCTTTCTTT CASSYRRVGPRTTEAFF
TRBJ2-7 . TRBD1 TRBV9 TGTGCCAGCAGTCAACAGGGGATCGGCTACGAGCAGTACTTC CASSQQGIGYEQYF
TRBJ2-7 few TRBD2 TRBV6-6 TGTGCCAGCAGTTACTTCGGATCGGGGGGAGACTACGAGCAGTACTTC CASSYFGSGGDYEQYF
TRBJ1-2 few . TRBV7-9 TGTGCCAGCAGCTTAGCCCCCGACGCGGAAAGGTCTGGCTACACCTTC CASSLAPDAERSGYTF
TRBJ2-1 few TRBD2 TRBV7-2 TGTGCCAGTTTGGGTAGCGGGGGCCAATACAATGAGCAGTTCTTC CASLGSGGQYNEQFF
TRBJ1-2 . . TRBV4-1 TGCGCCAGCAGCCAAGGGCAGAGGGGGTTTCGTGGCTACACCTTC CASSQGQRGFRGYTF
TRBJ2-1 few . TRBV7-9 TGTGCCAGCAGCTTATGGGGCAAGGCCGTTGAGGTACCCTTGTACAATGAGCAGTTCTTC CASSLWGKAVEVPLYNEQFF
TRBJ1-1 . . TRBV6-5 TGTGCCAGCAGTTACTCCCGGTGTGGGGCCTATTGCGGGAACACTGAAGCTTTCTTT CASSYSRCGAYCGNTEAFF
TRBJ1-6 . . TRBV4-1 TGCGCCAGCAGCCAAGACGTGGTCGGCAGGGATTATAATTCACCCCTCCACTTT CASSQDVVGRDYNSPLHF